This is a list of T cell receptor beta chains from one sample in a study of breast tumors, draining lymph nodes, adjacent tissues. MiXCR was run by TCRdb on the multiplex PCR reads, yielding one entry per CDR3 protein. The sample shows about 230,000 distinct CDR3 sequences, about 34% of them seen only once. Sequenced input: axillary lymph node tissue. These receptors all stem from a female donor with breast cancer. Some clones in this sample may be carry-over from other donors' samples. CDR3s include the opening cysteine and the closing phenylalanine or tryptophan. Each record gives: J gene, clone size, D gene, CDR3 length, V gene, CDR3 protein, CDR3 DNA. A D gene is named only where the DNA matches it firmly. The size of a clone is reported for some rows only, either as once, few or many, or as a class for expanded clones.

>TRBJ1-5|once|TRBD1|14|TRBV11-2
CASSYPGTGGYEHF
TGTGCCAGCAGCTACCCCGGGACAGGGGGGTACGAGCATTTT
>TRBJ2-2|many|TRBD2|15|TRBV25-1
CASSVIAGGTGELFF
TGTGCCAGCAGTGTGATAGCGGGAGGAACCGGGGAGCTGTTTTTT
>TRBJ2-1|many|.|13|TRBV30
CAWSRGLDNEQFF
TGTGCCTGGAGTCGAGGGTTAGACAATGAGCAGTTCTTC
>TRBJ1-3|.|.|17|TRBV15
CATSILGRGGTGNTIYF
TGTGCCACCAGCATCCTGGGTCGGGGGGGAACTGGAAACACCATATATTTT
>TRBJ2-7|.|.|13|TRBV2
CASSPSGAYEQYF
TGTGCCAGCTCACCCTCAGGAGCCTACGAGCAGTACTTC
>TRBJ1-1|.|.|15|TRBV12-5
CASGLVLLGGTEAFF
TGTGCTAGTGGTTTGGTACTCTTGGGGGGCACTGAAGCTTTCTTT
>TRBJ2-1|many|TRBD2|17|TRBV6-4
CASLGTSGKRSYNEQFF
TGTGCCAGTCTGGGGACTAGCGGGAAAAGGTCCTACAATGAGCAGTTCTTC
>TRBJ2-1|many|.|15|TRBV24-1
CATSGFVNGYNEQFF
TGTGCCACCAGTGGGTTCGTGAACGGTTACAATGAGCAGTTCTTC
>TRBJ2-5|many|.|17|TRBV7-8
CASSISWGALGQETQYF
TGTGCCAGCAGCATTAGCTGGGGGGCGCTGGGTCAAGAGACCCAGTACTTC
>TRBJ2-5|many|.|13|TRBV30
CAWEAWGQETQYF
TGTGCCTGGGAGGCATGGGGGCAAGAGACCCAGTACTTC
>TRBJ1-3|many|.|15|TRBV7-9
CASSFRGGGRNTIYF
TGTGCCAGCAGCTTCAGGGGAGGAGGGAGAAACACCATATATTTT
>TRBJ2-7|many|.|15|TRBV4-3
CASSQDQYRTYEQYF
TGCGCCAGCAGCCAAGATCAATACAGAACCTACGAGCAGTACTTC
>TRBJ2-5|many|.|16|TRBV5-5
CASSIQPATRGETQYF
TGTGCCAGCAGTATCCAACCCGCGACCCGCGGGGAGACCCAGTACTTC
>TRBJ1-2|.|.|16|TRBV10-3
CAISDIAGGSVRGYTF
TGTGCCATCAGTGATATTGCGGGAGGGTCTGTGCGTGGCTACACCTTC
>TRBJ1-2|many|.|16|TRBV6-6
CASSHSAQSTNYGYTF
TGTGCCAGCAGTCACTCGGCACAGTCAACTAACTATGGCTACACCTTC
>TRBJ2-2|once|TRBD2|18|TRBV2
CASRGGPGLAGRTGELFF
TGTGCCAGCAGGGGGGGACCGGGACTAGCGGGTCGGACCGGGGAGCTGTTTTTT
>TRBJ2-3|.|TRBD2|14|TRBV6-4
CASSPSGTTDTQYF
TGTGCCAGCAGTCCCAGCGGGACCACAGATACGCAGTATTTT
>TRBJ2-5|many|.|14|TRBV6-5
CASSHSRIQETQYF
TGTGCCAGCAGTCACTCCCGAATCCAAGAGACCCAGTACTTC
>TRBJ2-7|once|TRBD2|17|TRBV9
CASSVVALAGGSYEQYF
TGTGCCAGCAGCGTAGTGGCCCTAGCGGGAGGGTCCTACGAGCAGTACTTC
>TRBJ1-5|many|.|13|TRBV20-1
CSARDGGNQPQHF
TGCAGTGCTAGAGATGGGGGTAACCAGCCCCAGCATTTT